This is a list of T cell receptor beta chains from one sample in a study of blood T cell repertoires in COVID-19. Assay: immunoSEQ multiplex PCR; the TCRdb copy retains only in-frame clones and omits some. The sample shows over 200,000 clones, around 90% of them seen only once. The sequencing sample was made of peripheral blood. The receptors derive from a human donor in a cohort sampled during active COVID-19. CDR3s include the opening cysteine and the closing phenylalanine or tryptophan. A D gene is named only where the DNA matches it firmly. A clone size is listed for some rows: how often the clone was seen (once, few, many), or a class if it is expanded.

j_call clone_size d_call v_call cdr3_aa cdr3_nt
TRBJ2-3 . TRBD2 TRBV5-1 CASSPGALAGPDTQYF TGCGCCAGCAGCCCTGGCGCCCTAGCGGGACCGGATACGCAGTATTTT
TRBJ1-5 . . TRBV6-5 CASMTGNSNQPQHF TGTGCCAGCATGACAGGCAATAGCAATCAGCCCCAGCATTTT
TRBJ1-3 . . TRBV3-1/TRBV3-2 CASSLLPWGTAGNTIYF TGTGCCAGCAGCCTCCTCCCTTGGGGGACTGCTGGAAACACCATATATTTT
TRBJ2-3 . TRBD2 TRBV5-4 CASSSGTSGSGDTQYF TGTGCCAGCAGCTCGGGGACTAGCGGGAGCGGAGATACGCAGTATTTT
TRBJ1-2 . TRBD1 TRBV6-5 CASSLDRGPQGHGYTF TGTGCCAGCAGTTTGGACAGGGGACCCCAAGGCCATGGCTACACCTTC
TRBJ2-7 . . TRBV6-2/TRBV6-3 CASSLSHRAPSSYEQYF TGTGCCAGCAGCCTATCCCACAGGGCTCCCAGCTCCTACGAGCAGTACTTC
TRBJ1-3 . . TRBV6-5 CAGKAGAFGNTIYF TGTGCCGGGAAGGCGGGTGCCTTTGGAAACACCATATATTTT
TRBJ2-3 . TRBD2 TRBV11-3 CASSAFWRGGVDTQYF TGTGCCAGCAGCGCCTTTTGGCGGGGGGGCGTAGATACGCAGTATTTT
TRBJ2-4 few . TRBV10-1 CASSEWPADIQYF TGCGCCAGCAGTGAGTGGCCGGCGGACATTCAGTACTTC
TRBJ2-1 . TRBD1 TRBV4-3 CASSQRDRDYNEQFF TGCGCCAGCAGCCAACGGGACAGGGACTACAATGAGCAGTTCTTC
TRBJ1-2 . . TRBV18 CASSPQSQANYGYTF TGTGCCAGCTCACCACAATCCCAGGCAAACTATGGCTACACCTTC
TRBJ1-2 . TRBD1 TRBV7-9 CASSSQTGVGYTF TGTGCCAGCAGCTCACAGACAGGGGTTGGCTACACCTTC
TRBJ2-7 . TRBD2 TRBV10-3 CAISGGGEGPSYEQYF TGTGCCATCAGTGGTGGGGGGGAGGGCCCTTCCTACGAGCAGTACTTC
TRBJ2-3 . . TRBV30 CAWSVTGLDTQYF TGTGCCTGGAGTGTAACAGGGTTGGATACGCAGTATTTT
TRBJ2-3 . TRBD2 TRBV7-6 CASSSARTSGTDTQYF TGTGCCAGCAGCTCAGCCCGGACTAGCGGGACAGATACGCAGTATTTT
TRBJ1-5 . . TRBV30 CAWSEQRDQPQHF TGTGCCTGGAGCGAACAACGGGATCAGCCCCAGCATTTT
TRBJ2-2 . TRBD2 TRBV11-2 CASSLYLGTSELFF TGTGCCAGCAGCTTGTATCTCGGGACTAGTGAGCTGTTTTTT
TRBJ1-2 many . TRBV15 CATSRNRAGYTF TGTGCCACCAGCAGAAACAGGGCTGGCTACACCTTC
TRBJ1-1 . . TRBV18 CASSQLGWEAEAFF TGTGCCAGCTCCCAGCTCGGGTGGGAGGCGGAAGCTTTCTTT
TRBJ2-7 once TRBD1 TRBV19 CASSMTGGFYEQYF TGTGCCAGTAGTATGACAGGGGGTTTCTACGAGCAGTACTTC
TRBJ2-3 . . TRBV5-1 CASSQADSTDTQYF TGCGCCAGCAGCCAGGCGGACTCGACAGATACGCAGTATTTT
TRBJ2-1 once . TRBV18 CASSPPSTYNEQFF TGTGCCAGCTCACCCCCTAGCACCTACAATGAGCAGTTCTTC
TRBJ2-7 few . TRBV4-2 CASSQAGSYEQYF TGTGCCAGCAGCCAAGCGGGCTCCTACGAGCAGTACTTC
TRBJ2-7 . . TRBV11-2 CASSLEGTSYEQYF TGTGCCAGCAGCTTAGAGGGGACTTCCTACGAGCAGTACTTC
TRBJ2-7 once . TRBV6-2/TRBV6-3 CASSLQVHSYEQYF TGTGCCAGCAGCCTCCAGGTCCATTCCTACGAGCAGTACTTC
TRBJ1-5 . . TRBV18 CASSPRDTGLSGQPQHF TGTGCCAGCTCACCACGGGACACGGGTCTCTCGGGCCAGCCCCAGCATTTT
TRBJ2-5 once TRBD2 TRBV6-5 CASSYSESGGGETQYF TGTGCCAGCAGTTACTCGGAGAGCGGGGGAGGAGAGACCCAGTACTTC
TRBJ1-1 . TRBD1 TRBV5-1 CASKEGARTEAFF TGCGCCAGCAAAGAGGGGGCAAGGACTGAAGCTTTCTTT
TRBJ1-1 once . TRBV6-2/TRBV6-3 CASSYSQGQFNTEAFF TGTGCCAGCAGTTACTCGCAGGGCCAGTTCAACACTGAAGCTTTCTTT
TRBJ2-3 . . TRBV19 CASSIRLGGTDTQYF TGTGCCAGTAGTATACGACTAGGGGGCACAGATACGCAGTATTTT
TRBJ1-1 . . TRBV19 CASTNSAGSPSAQAFF TGTGCCAGTACCAACTCCGCCGGGTCCCCCTCAGCCCAAGCTTTCTTT
TRBJ2-5 . . TRBV20-1 CSGRSTETQYF TGCAGTGGGCGGAGTACAGAGACCCAGTACTTC
TRBJ2-1 . TRBD1 TRBV12-3/TRBV12-4 CASSHTDRGPFF TGTGCCAGCAGCCACACGGACAGGGGACCGTTCTTC
TRBJ2-1 . TRBD2 TRBV7-9 CASSLNGGSYSYNEQFF TGTGCCAGCAGCTTAAACGGGGGGTCGTACTCCTACAATGAGCAGTTCTTC
TRBJ2-1 . TRBD2 TRBV7-2 CASSLVAGSSYNEQFF TGTGCCAGCAGCTTAGTAGCGGGGAGCTCCTACAATGAGCAGTTCTTC
TRBJ1-1 . . TRBV7-9 CASTWGETEAFF TGTGCCAGCACATGGGGGGAAACTGAAGCTTTCTTT
TRBJ2-7 . TRBD2 TRBV6-2/TRBV6-3 CASSLAGGGSYEQYF TGTGCCAGCAGCTTAGCGGGAGGGGGGTCCTACGAGCAGTACTTC
TRBJ1-2 . TRBD1 TRBV4-1 CASSQDPDRGQTYGYTF TGCGCCAGCAGCCAAGATCCTGACAGGGGACAGACCTATGGCTACACCTTC
TRBJ1-3 once . TRBV19 CASSLGRPGNTIYF TGTGCCAGTTCTCTCGGGAGGCCTGGAAACACCATATATTTT
TRBJ2-2 . . TRBV18 CASSPPIQANTGELFF TGTGCCAGCTCACCACCGATCCAGGCGAACACCGGGGAGCTGTTTTTT
TRBJ1-1 . . TRBV5-1 CASSFTVTRNTEAFF TGCGCCAGCAGCTTTACGGTAACGCGGAACACTGAAGCTTTCTTT
TRBJ2-1 . TRBD1 TRBV7-9 CASSGGNDRGWDEQFF TGTGCCAGCAGCGGAGGTAACGACAGGGGGTGGGATGAGCAGTTCTTC
TRBJ1-4 . . TRBV19 CASSIVTATNEKLFF TGTGCCAGTAGTATAGTAACGGCAACTAATGAAAAACTGTTTTTT